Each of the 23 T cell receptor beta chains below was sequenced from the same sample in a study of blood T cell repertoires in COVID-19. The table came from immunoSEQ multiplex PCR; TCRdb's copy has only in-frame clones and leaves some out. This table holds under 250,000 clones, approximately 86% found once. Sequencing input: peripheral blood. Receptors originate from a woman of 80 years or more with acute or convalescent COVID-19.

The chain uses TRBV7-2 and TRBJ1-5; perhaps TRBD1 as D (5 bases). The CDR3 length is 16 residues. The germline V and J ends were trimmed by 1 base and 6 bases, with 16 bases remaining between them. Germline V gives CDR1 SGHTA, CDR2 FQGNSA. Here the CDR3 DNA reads TGTGCCAGCAGCTTAGGTGTTGTGGGTAGGGGTCAGCCCCAGCATTTT. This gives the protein CASSLGVVGRGQPQHF.

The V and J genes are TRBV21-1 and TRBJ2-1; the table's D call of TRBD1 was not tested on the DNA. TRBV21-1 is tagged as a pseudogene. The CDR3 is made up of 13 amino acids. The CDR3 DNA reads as TGTGCCAGCAGGGGGGACAAGCGGATTGAGCAGTTCTTC. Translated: CASRGDKRIEQFF.

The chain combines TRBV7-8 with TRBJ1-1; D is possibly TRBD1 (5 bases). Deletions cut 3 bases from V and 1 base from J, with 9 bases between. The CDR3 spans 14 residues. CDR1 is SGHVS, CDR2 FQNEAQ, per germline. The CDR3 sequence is CASSFGHSNTEAFF. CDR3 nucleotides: TGTGCCAGCAGCTTTGGACACTCGAACACTGAAGCTTTCTTT.

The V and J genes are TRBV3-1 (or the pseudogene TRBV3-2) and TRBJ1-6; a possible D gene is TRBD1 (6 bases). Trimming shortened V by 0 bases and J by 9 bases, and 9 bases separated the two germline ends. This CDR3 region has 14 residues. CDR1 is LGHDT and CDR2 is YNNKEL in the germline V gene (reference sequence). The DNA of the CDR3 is TGTGCCAGCAGCCAAGAGGGGGCGTTTTCACCCCTCCACTTT. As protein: CASSQEGAFSPLHF.

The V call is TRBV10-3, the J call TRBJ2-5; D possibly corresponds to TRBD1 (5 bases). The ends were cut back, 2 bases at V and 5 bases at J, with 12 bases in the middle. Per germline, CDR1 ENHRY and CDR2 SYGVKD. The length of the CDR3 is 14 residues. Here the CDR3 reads CAISEGQGKETQYF. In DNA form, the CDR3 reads TGTGCCATCAGTGAGGGGCAGGGTAAGGAGACCCAGTACTTC.

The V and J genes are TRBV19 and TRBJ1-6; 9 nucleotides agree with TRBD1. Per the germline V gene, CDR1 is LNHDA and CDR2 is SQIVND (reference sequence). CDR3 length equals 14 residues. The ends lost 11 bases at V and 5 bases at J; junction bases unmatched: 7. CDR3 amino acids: CAAQQGANNSPLHF. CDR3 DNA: TGTGCCGCACAACAGGGGGCGAATAATTCACCCCTCCACTTT.

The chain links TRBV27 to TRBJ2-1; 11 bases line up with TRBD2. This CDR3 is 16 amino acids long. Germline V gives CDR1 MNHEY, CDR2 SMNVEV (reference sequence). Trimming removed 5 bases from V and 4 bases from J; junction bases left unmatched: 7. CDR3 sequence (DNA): TGTGCCAGCAGTACCCGATTAGCGGGGGGGTACAATGAGCAGTTCTTC. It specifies CASSTRLAGGYNEQFF.

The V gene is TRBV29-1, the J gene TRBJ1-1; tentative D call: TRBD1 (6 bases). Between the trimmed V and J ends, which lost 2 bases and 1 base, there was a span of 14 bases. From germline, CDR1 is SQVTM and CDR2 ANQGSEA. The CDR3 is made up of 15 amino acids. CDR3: CSVELDSRRNTEAFF. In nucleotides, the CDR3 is TGCAGCGTTGAACTGGACAGCCGCCGGAACACTGAAGCTTTCTTT.

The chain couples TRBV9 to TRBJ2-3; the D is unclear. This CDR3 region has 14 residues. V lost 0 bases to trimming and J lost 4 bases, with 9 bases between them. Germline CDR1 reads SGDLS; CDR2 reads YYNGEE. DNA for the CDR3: TGTGCCAGCAGCGTAGAAACATCTTCAGATACGCAGTATTTT. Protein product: CASSVETSSDTQYF. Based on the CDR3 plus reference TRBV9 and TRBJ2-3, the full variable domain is DSGVTQTPKHLITATGQRVTLRCSPRSGDLSVYWYQQSLDQGLQFLIQYYNGEERAKGNILERFSAQQFPDLHSELNLSSLELGDSALYFCASSVETSSDTQYFGPGTRLTVL.

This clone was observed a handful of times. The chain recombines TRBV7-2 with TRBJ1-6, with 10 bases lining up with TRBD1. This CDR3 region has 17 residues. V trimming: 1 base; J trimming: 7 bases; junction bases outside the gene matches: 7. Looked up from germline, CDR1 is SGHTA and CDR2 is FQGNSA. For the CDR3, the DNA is TGTGCCAGCAGCTTAGGGCAAGGGACAGGGGTGAATTCACCCCTCCACTTT. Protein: CASSLGQGTGVNSPLHF.

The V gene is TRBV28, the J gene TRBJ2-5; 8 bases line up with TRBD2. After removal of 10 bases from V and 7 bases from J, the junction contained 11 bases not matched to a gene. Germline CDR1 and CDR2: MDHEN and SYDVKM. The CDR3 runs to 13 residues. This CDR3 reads CATGLGYRATQYF. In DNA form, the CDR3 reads TGTGCCACGGGACTAGGATATAGGGCGACCCAGTACTTC.

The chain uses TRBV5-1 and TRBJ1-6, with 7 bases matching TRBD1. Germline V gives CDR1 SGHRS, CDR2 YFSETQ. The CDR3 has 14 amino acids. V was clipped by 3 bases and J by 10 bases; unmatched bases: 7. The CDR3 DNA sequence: TGCGCCAGCAGCTCGACAGGGCTCGGATCACCCCTCCACTTT. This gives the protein CASSSTGLGSPLHF.

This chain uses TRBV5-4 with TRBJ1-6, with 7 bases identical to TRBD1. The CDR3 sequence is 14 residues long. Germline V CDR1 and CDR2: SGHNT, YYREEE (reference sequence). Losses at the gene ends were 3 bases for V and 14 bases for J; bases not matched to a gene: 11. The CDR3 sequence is CASSSGGQPLSLHF. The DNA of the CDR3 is TGTGCCAGCAGCTCAGGGGGACAGCCTTTATCCCTCCACTTT.

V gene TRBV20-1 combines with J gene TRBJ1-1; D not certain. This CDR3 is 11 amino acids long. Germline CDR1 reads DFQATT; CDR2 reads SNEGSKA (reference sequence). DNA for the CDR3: TGCAGGCCAGACACGAACACTGAAGCTTTCTTT. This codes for CRPDTNTEAFF.

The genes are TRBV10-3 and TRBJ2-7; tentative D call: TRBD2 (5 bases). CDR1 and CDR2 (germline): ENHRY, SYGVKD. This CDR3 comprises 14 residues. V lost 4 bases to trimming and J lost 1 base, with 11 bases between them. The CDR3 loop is CAISGRTASYEQYF. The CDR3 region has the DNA TGTGCCATCAGTGGACGGACTGCGTCCTACGAGCAGTACTTC.

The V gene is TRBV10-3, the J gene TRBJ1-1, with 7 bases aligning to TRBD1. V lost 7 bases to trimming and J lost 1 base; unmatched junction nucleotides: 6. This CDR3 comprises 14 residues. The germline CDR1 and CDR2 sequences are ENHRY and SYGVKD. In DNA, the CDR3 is TGTGCCATCAAGGGGACAGTTGAGAACACTGAAGCTTTCTTT. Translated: CAIKGTVENTEAFF.

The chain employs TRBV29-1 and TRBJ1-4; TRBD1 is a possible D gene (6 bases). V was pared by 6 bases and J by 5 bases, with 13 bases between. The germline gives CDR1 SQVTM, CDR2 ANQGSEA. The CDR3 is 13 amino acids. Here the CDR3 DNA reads TGCAGCGTCCAGGACAGCCCAAATGAAAAACTGTTTTTT. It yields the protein CSVQDSPNEKLFF.

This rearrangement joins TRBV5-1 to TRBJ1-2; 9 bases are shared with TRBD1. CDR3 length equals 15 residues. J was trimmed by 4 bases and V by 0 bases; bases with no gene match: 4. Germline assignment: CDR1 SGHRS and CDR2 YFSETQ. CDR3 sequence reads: CASSLGGQGTYGYTF. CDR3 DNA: TGCGCCAGCAGCTTGGGGGGACAGGGAACCTATGGCTACACCTTC.

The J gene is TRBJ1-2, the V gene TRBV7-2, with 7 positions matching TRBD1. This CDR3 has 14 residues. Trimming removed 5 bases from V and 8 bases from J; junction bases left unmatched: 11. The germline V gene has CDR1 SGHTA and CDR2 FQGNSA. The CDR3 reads CASSPPTGLWGYTF. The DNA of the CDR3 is TGTGCCAGCAGCCCACCGACAGGGCTCTGGGGCTACACCTTC.

The CDR3 region is CATSPQGLDYGYTF. Here the CDR3 DNA reads TGTGCCACCAGCCCTCAGGGTCTTGACTATGGCTACACCTTC. The V call is TRBV24-1, the J call TRBJ1-2; possibly TRBD1 for D (5 bases). CDR3 length: 14 amino acids. Per germline, CDR1 KGHDR and CDR2 SFDVKD. Trimming pared 7 bases from V and 3 bases from J, leaving 14 bases between.

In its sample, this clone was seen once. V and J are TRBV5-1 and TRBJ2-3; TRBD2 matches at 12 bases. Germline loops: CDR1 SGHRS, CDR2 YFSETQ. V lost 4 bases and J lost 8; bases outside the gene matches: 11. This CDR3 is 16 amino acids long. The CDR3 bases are TGCGCCAGCAGCCTTGAAGCGGCTAGCGGGGGGGGTACGCAGTATTTT. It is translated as CASSLEAASGGGTQYF.

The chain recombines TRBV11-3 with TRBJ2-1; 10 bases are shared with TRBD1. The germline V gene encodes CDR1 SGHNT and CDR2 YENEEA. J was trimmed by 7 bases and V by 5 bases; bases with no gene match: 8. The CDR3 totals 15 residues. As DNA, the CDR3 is TGTGCCAGCAGCCCCCGGGGACAGGGGAAAAATGAGCAGTTCTTC. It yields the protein CASSPRGQGKNEQFF.

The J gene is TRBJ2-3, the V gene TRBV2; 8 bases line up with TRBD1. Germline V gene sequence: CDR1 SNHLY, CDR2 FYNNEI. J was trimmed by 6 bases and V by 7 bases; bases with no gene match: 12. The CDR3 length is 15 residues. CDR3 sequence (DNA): TGTGCCAGCACCCTAAGACAGGGGCGGCAGGATACGCAGTATTTT. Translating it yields CASTLRQGRQDTQYF.